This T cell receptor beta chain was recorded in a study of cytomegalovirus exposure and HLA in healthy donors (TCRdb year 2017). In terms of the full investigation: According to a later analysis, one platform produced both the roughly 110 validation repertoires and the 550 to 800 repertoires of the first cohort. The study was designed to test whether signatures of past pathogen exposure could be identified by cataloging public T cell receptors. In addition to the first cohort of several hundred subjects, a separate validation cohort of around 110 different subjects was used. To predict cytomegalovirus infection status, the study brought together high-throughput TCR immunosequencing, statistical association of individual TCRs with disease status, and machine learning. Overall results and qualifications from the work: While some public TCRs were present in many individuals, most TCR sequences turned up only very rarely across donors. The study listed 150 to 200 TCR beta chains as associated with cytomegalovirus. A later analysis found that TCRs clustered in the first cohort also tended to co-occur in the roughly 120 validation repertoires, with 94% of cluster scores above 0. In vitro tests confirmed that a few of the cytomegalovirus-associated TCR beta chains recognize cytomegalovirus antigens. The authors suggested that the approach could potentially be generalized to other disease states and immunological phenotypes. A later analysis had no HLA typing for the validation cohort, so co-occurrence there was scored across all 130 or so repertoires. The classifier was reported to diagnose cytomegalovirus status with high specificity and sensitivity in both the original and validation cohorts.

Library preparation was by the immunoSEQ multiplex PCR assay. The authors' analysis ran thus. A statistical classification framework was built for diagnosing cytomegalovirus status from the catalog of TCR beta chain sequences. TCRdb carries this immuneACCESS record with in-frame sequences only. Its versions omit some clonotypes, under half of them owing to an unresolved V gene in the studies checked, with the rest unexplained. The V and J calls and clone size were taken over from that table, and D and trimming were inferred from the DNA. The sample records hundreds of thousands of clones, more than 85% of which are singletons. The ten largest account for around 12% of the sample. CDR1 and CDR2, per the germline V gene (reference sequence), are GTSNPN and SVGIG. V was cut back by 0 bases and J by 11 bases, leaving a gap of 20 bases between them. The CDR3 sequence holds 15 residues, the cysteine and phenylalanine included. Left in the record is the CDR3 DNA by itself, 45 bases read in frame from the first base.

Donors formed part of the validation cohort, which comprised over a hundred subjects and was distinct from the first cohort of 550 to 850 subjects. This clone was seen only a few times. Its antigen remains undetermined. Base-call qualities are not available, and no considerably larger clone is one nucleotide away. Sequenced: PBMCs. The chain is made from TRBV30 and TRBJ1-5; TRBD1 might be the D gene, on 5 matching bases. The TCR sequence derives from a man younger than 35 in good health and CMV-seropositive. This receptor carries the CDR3 CAWSVLGEGDGSQHF. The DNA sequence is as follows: TGTGCCTGGAGTGTACTGGGAGAAGGGGACGGGTCCCAGCATTTT.